The next 14 T cell receptor beta chains were all read from a single sample in a study of shared clonotypes between healthy human individuals. TCRdb's copy holds only in-frame clones and misses some; the assay was immunoSEQ multiplex PCR. The sample has about 110,000 clones; around 68% are singletons. The sequenced sample was memory CD8+ T cells sorted from blood. Specified subset: CD45RO+ cells pooled with CCR7-negative TemRA cells. The origin of the receptors is a woman in her 30s in good health.

This clone occurred a few times. CDR3 DNA sequence: TGTGCCAGCACGCCAGATAGCGGGAGCGCCTCCTACGAGCAGTACTTC. Encoded protein: CASTPDSGSASYEQYF. The chain combines TRBV28 with TRBJ2-7; TRBD2 aligns across 9 bases. CDR1 and CDR2 from the germline V gene are MDHEN and SYDVKM. The ends lost 7 bases at V and 0 bases at J; junction bases unmatched: 10. The CDR3 extends over 16 amino acids.

The chain has TRBV28 and TRBJ2-7, with 7 bases identical to TRBD2. V shed 6 bases and J 6 bases; nucleotides not matched to a gene: 20. Germline V lookup: CDR1 MDHEN, CDR2 SYDVKM. The CDR3 loop spans 17 amino acids. The CDR3 nucleotides are TGTGCCAGCAGACCCTTCCCGGGACTACGCATGGCCGGCGAGCAGTACTTC. This codes for CASRPFPGLRMAGEQYF.

The chain is built from TRBV25-1 and TRBJ1-1; possible D gene TRBD1, 6 bases. CDR3 size: 15 residues. CDR1 and CDR2 from the germline V gene are MGHDK and SYGVNS. V lost 3 bases, J lost 5 bases, and 16 bases lay in between. CDR3 in amino acids: CASSDWGGADTEAFF. The CDR3 region has the DNA TGTGCCAGCAGTGATTGGGGGGGCGCGGATACTGAAGCTTTCTTT.

In the case of this clone: The sample holds other DNA sequences that translate to the same CDR3. The J gene is TRBJ2-1, the V gene TRBV5-1; weak D call: TRBD2 (6 bases). Deletions cut 1 base from V and 3 bases from J, with 11 bases between. From germline, CDR1 is SGHRS and CDR2 YFSETQ. The CDR3 loop spans 15 amino acids. In DNA form, the CDR3 reads TGCGCCAGCAGCTTGAGTAGCGGCAGCTACAATGAGCAGTTCTTC. Translated: CASSLSSGSYNEQFF.

This chain joins TRBV4-1 and TRBJ2-7; 9 nucleotides match TRBD2. The CDR3 loop spans 19 amino acids. Unmatched junction bases numbered 19, after V lost 7 bases and J lost 0 bases. Germline assignment: CDR1 MGHRA and CDR2 YSYEKL. DNA for the CDR3: TGCGCCAGCACCCGCAAGCCACCGGGACTAGCTTATAGCTCCTACGAGCAGTACTTC. Protein product: CASTRKPPGLAYSSYEQYF.

V usage is TRBV19 and J usage is TRBJ2-3; D unclear. V was shortened by 2 bases and J by 2 bases, with 11 bases between the two germline ends. The CDR3 is made up of 15 amino acids. CDR1 and CDR2 from the germline V gene are LNHDA and SQIVND (reference sequence). The CDR3, as DNA: TGTGCCAGTAGTATATTAAGTACACCCACAGATACGCAGTATTTT. It specifies CASSILSTPTDTQYF.

CDR3 protein: CASSQNRDYEQYF. DNA of the CDR3: TGTGCCAGCAGCCAAAACCGGGATTACGAGCAGTACTTC. This chain uses TRBV11-2 with TRBJ2-7; a possible D gene is TRBD2 (5 bases). In germline, CDR1 is SGHAT, CDR2 FQNNGV. This CDR3 contains 13 residues. The V end lost 5 bases, the J end lost 4 bases, and 12 bases lay between the germline ends. Filled out from reference TRBV11-2 and TRBJ2-7, the complete variable domain reads EAGVAQSPRYKIIEKRQSVAFWCNPISGHATLYWYQQILGQGPKLLIQFQNNGVVDDSQLPKDRFSAERLKGVDSTLKIQPAKLEDSAVYLCASSQNRDYEQYFGPGTRLTVT.

This clone was observed a few times. V usage is TRBV5-4 and J usage is TRBJ1-1, with D perhaps matching TRBD1 (6 bases). The CDR3 is made up of 13 amino acids. V was clipped by 2 bases and J by 5 bases, with 10 bases between them. Germline lookup yields CDR1 SGHNT and CDR2 YYREEE (reference sequence). The CDR3 DNA sequence: TGTGCCAGCAGCTTCAAGGGGGGAACTGAAGCTTTCTTT. Amino acid sequence: CASSFKGGTEAFF.

CDR3 bases: TGTGCCAGCAGTGCCACTTCCGGGGGCGAAAAACTGTTTTTT. Residues: CASSATSGGEKLFF. The chain employs TRBV2 and TRBJ1-4; perhaps TRBD1 as D (6 bases). The V and J ends lost 4 bases and 8 bases respectively, with 14 bases between them. The CDR3 covers 14 residues. Germline CDR1 SNHLY, CDR2 FYNNEI. The whole variable domain, remainder taken from reference TRBV2 and TRBJ1-4, is EPEVTQTPSHQVTQMGQEVILRCVPISNHLYFYWYRQILGQKVEFLVSFYNNEISEKSEIFDDQFSVERPDGSNFTLKIRSTKLEDSAMYFCASSATSGGEKLFFGSGTQLSVL.

This clone has more than one count but fewer than ten. V and J are TRBV11-2 and TRBJ2-7; the match to TRBD2 covers 7 bases. This CDR3 is 13 amino acids long. CDR1 SGHAT and CDR2 FQNNGV come from the germline V gene. Trimming cost V 5 bases and J 5 bases; bases outside gene matches: 6. The CDR3 bases are TGTGCCAGCAGCCTATGGACTAGAGACGAGCAGTACTTC. It codes for CASSLWTRDEQYF.

This rearrangement joins TRBV7-9 to TRBJ2-7; D not certain. This CDR3 has 15 residues. Germline lookup yields CDR1 SEHNR and CDR2 FQNEAQ (reference sequence). V was cut by 3 bases and J by 2 bases, with 14 bases left in between. This chain's CDR3 is CASSLDVREPYEQYF. Written as DNA, the CDR3 is TGTGCCAGCAGCTTGGACGTTAGGGAACCCTACGAGCAGTACTTC.

The rearrangement uses TRBV19 and TRBJ1-1; tentative D call: TRBD1 (5 bases). Germline V gene data show CDR1 as LNHDA and CDR2 as SQIVND (reference sequence). The CDR3 sequence is 17 residues long. Trimming removed 3 bases at V and 0 bases at J, with 17 bases between. The CDR3, as DNA: TGTGCCAGTAGTATGACTAACCCCAGGGTCATGAACACTGAAGCTTTCTTT. It yields the protein CASSMTNPRVMNTEAFF.

The gene calls are TRBV28 and TRBJ2-1; perhaps TRBD1 as D (6 bases). The CDR3 sequence is 17 residues long. In germline, CDR1 is MDHEN, CDR2 SYDVKM. V was trimmed by 3 bases and J by 8 bases, leaving 23 bases between them. The CDR3 bases are TGTGCCAGCAGTTTTTACCCCCAGGGGCGATTTCGGGATGAGCAGTTCTTC. The encoded protein is CASSFYPQGRFRDEQFF.

The rearrangement links TRBV6-1 to TRBJ2-2; no firm D call. The germline V gene encodes CDR1 MNHNS and CDR2 SASEGT. The CDR3 is 10 amino acids. The V end lost 6 bases, the J end lost 7 bases, and 3 bases lay between the germline ends. The CDR3 here is CASRDGELFF. In DNA, the CDR3 is TGTGCCAGCAGAGACGGGGAGCTGTTTTTT.